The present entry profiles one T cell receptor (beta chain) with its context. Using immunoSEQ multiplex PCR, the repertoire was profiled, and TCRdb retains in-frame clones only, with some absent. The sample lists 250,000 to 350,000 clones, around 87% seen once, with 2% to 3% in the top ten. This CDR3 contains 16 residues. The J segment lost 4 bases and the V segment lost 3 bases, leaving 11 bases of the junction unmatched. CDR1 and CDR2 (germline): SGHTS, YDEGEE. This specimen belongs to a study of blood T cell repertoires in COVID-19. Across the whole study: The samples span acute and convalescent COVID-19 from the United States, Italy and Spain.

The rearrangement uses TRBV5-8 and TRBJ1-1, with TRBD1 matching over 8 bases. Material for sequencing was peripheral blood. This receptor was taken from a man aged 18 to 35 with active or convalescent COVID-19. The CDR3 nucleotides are TGTGCCAGCAGCTCGTGGACCATTACAGGGGGCACTGAAGCTTTCTTT. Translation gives CASSSWTITGGTEAFF.